The 19 T cell receptor beta chains reported below all come from one sample, sequenced in a study of vaccination effects on CD4 cells after COVID-19. Researchers isolated CD4+ T cells once about eleven days of culture had elapsed. Two doses of BNT162b2 or mRNA-1273 vaccine were administered to participants. Sequenced by immunoSEQ multiplex PCR; TCRdb stores in-frame clones only, minus some. The sample lists 65,000 to 90,000 clones, around 73% occurring once. These receptors' targets are unknown. Sequenced material: CD4+ T cells from PBMCs cultured without peptide, taken after COVID-19 vaccination. The receptors were gathered from a human donor who received a COVID-19 vaccine.

The chain couples TRBV15 to TRBJ1-2; D is ambiguous. The CDR3 consists of 15 residues. V gave up 0 bases and J gave up 8 bases, with 16 bases separating them. Germline V gene sequence: CDR1 LNHNV, CDR2 YYDKDF (reference sequence). This CDR3 reads CATSREGPQQRGYTF. In nucleotides, the CDR3 is TGTGCCACCAGCAGAGAAGGCCCGCAACAAAGGGGCTACACCTTC.

This clone was seen only a few times. This chain joins TRBV6-1 and TRBJ1-5, with 7 bases that match TRBD1. The ends lost 3 bases at V and 5 bases at J; junction bases unmatched: 4. This CDR3 contains 14 residues. The V gene's germline CDR1 is MNHNS and CDR2 SASEGT. CDR3 amino acids: CASSDPQGYQPQHF. The CDR3 DNA sequence: TGTGCCAGCAGTGACCCACAGGGGTATCAGCCCCAGCATTTT.

This chain joins TRBV6-5 and TRBJ1-2, with D possibly being TRBD1 (6 bases). Germline assignment: CDR1 MNHEY and CDR2 SVGAGI. The V end was cut by 8 bases, the J end by 0 bases, with 10 bases between. This CDR3 is built from 13 residues. This CDR3 is CASWRGANYGYTF. The CDR3 coding sequence is TGTGCCAGCTGGAGGGGGGCTAACTATGGCTACACCTTC.

The chain recombines TRBV5-6 with TRBJ1-2, with 7 bases fitting TRBD1. From germline, CDR1 is SGHDT and CDR2 YYEEEE. The J segment lost 3 bases and the V segment lost 3 bases, leaving 5 bases of the junction unmatched. The CDR3 runs 14 residues. This CDR3 reads CASSSTGVYYGYTF. The CDR3 bases are TGTGCCAGCAGCTCAACAGGGGTATACTATGGCTACACCTTC.

V usage is TRBV6-5 and J usage is TRBJ1-1; D call uncertain. Between the trimmed V and J ends, which lost 10 bases and 1 base, there was a span of 10 bases. Germline values: CDR1 MNHEY, CDR2 SVGAGI. This CDR3 has 12 residues. Here the CDR3 reads CATQNPNTEAFF. The CDR3 bases are TGTGCCACTCAGAACCCGAACACTGAAGCTTTCTTT.

The rearrangement links TRBV10-3 to TRBJ2-1; 8 nucleotides agree with TRBD1. V gave up 6 bases and J gave up 4 bases; unmatched junction bases: 5. CDR3 size: 14 residues. Germline V gives CDR1 ENHRY, CDR2 SYGVKD. CDR3 coding DNA: TGTGCCATCAGCGGACAGGGACCATACAATGAGCAGTTCTTC. As protein: CAISGQGPYNEQFF.

V gene TRBV3-1 (or the pseudogene TRBV3-2) combines with J gene TRBJ2-3, with D hard to call. The CDR3 has 16 residues. Germline V gene data show CDR1 as LGHDT and CDR2 as YNNKEL (reference sequence). V was pared by 0 bases and J by 3 bases, with 13 bases between. The CDR3 region is CASSQDSASGTDTQYF. The CDR3 DNA reads as TGTGCCAGCAGCCAAGACTCAGCTTCCGGGACAGATACGCAGTATTTT.

The chain joins TRBV18 to TRBJ2-3, with D maybe TRBD2 (6 bases). Trimming pared 8 bases from V and 8 bases from J, leaving 11 bases between. Germline lookup yields CDR1 KGHSH and CDR2 LQKENI. The CDR3 sequence is 11 residues long. CDR3 protein: CASGPGLTQYF. The CDR3, as DNA: TGTGCCAGCGGTCCGGGACTTACGCAGTATTTT. Complete variable domain (other parts from reference TRBV18 and TRBJ2-3): NAGVMQNPRHLVRRRGQEARLRCSPMKGHSHVYWYRQLPEEGLKFMVYLQKENIIDESGMPKERFSAEFPKEGPSILRIQQVVRGDSAAYFCASGPGLTQYFGPGTRLTVL.

The chain uses TRBV7-8 and TRBJ2-1; TRBD2 matches 8 bases. This CDR3 comprises 14 residues. With V trimmed by 5 bases and J by 13 bases, 13 bases remained unmatched. Germline V lookup: CDR1 SGHVS, CDR2 FQNEAQ. The CDR3 DNA sequence: TGTGCCAGCAGCCTCCGGGGGGGTTGGGGATTACAGTTCTTC. Encoded protein: CASSLRGGWGLQFF.

The chain carries TRBV6-5 and TRBJ1-5, with a tentative D call TRBD1 (6 bases). Germline CDR1 reads MNHEY; CDR2 reads SVGAGI. The CDR3 sequence is 14 residues long. The V end lost 6 bases, the J end lost 3 bases, and 12 bases lay between the germline ends. CDR3 nucleotides: TGTGCCAGCAGGAAAGGACAGAACAATCAGCCCCAGCATTTT. Its translation: CASRKGQNNQPQHF.

The V and J genes are TRBV6-5 and TRBJ2-2, with TRBD1 matching over 8 bases. The CDR3 is 15 amino acids. CDR1 is MNHEY and CDR2 is SVGAGI in the germline V gene. V lost 6 bases to trimming and J lost 0 bases; unmatched junction nucleotides: 3. The CDR3 loop reads CASSDRGANTGELFF. The CDR3 nucleotides read TGTGCCAGCAGCGACAGGGGCGCGAACACCGGGGAGCTGTTTTTT.

V usage is TRBV7-3 and J usage is TRBJ2-5, with D possibly TRBD2 on 5 matching bases. The CDR3 covers 14 residues. Trimming removed 3 bases from V and 4 bases from J, with 12 bases in between. Germline CDR1 is SGHTA and CDR2 is FQGTGA. CDR3 DNA sequence: TGTGCCAGCAGCTTCGCGGGCGCCGCAGAGACCCAGTACTTC. Its translation: CASSFAGAAETQYF.

This chain uses TRBV4-1 with TRBJ2-3, with 15 bases aligning to TRBD2. CDR3 size: 17 residues. The germline CDR1 and CDR2 sequences are MGHRA and YSYEKL. Unmatched junction bases numbered 5, after V lost 5 bases and J lost 2 bases. The CDR3 sequence is CASSSRTSGGATDTQYF. The CDR3, as DNA: TGCGCCAGCAGCTCCCGGACTAGCGGGGGGGCCACAGATACGCAGTATTTT.

The CDR3 bases are TGCGCCAGCAGCCTGGACAGGGAAGGCCCCCTCCACTTT. Protein sequence: CASSLDREGPLHF. The J gene is TRBJ1-6, the V gene TRBV4-3, with 8 bases matching TRBD1. V shed 4 bases and J 13 bases; nucleotides not matched to a gene: 6. The CDR3 contains 13 residues. Per germline, CDR1 LGHNA and CDR2 YSLEER.

This sequence joins TRBV6-5 and TRBJ1-5; a weak D match, TRBD1 (5 bases). The V gene lost 8 bases and the J gene lost 4 bases, with 15 bases spanning the gap. CDR3 size: 14 residues. Germline CDR1 and CDR2: MNHEY and SVGAGI. CDR3 loop: CASQGTNLNQPQHF. The CDR3 region has the DNA TGTGCCAGCCAAGGGACCAACTTGAATCAGCCCCAGCATTTT.

This clone was detected once. The V gene is TRBV30, the J gene TRBJ1-2; the D is unclear. The V gene's germline CDR1 is GTSNPN and CDR2 SVGIG (reference sequence). V lost 2 bases to trimming and J lost 4 bases, with 8 bases between them. This CDR3 region has 12 residues. CDR3 protein: CAWSLGGYGYTF. The CDR3 region has the DNA TGTGCCTGGAGTTTGGGAGGCTATGGCTACACCTTC.

This clone was seen a few times. This chain uses TRBV27 with TRBJ1-3; D possibly corresponds to TRBD1 (6 bases). CDR1 and CDR2 (germline): MNHEY, SMNVEV (reference sequence). Deletions cut 6 bases from V and 7 bases from J, with 13 bases between. This CDR3 has 13 residues. The CDR3 protein is CASRRTGRNTIYF. The CDR3 nucleotides are TGTGCCAGCAGGAGAACAGGGAGGAACACCATATATTTT.

This sequence joins TRBV7-2 and TRBJ2-2; 8 bases match TRBD2. Germline V lookup: CDR1 SGHTA, CDR2 FQGNSA. V was clipped by 5 bases and J by 1 base; unmatched bases: 9. The CDR3 length is 17 residues. The CDR3 coding sequence is TGTGCCAGCAGCCCCCGGGGGGGCGATAGGAACACCGGGGAGCTGTTTTTT. It specifies CASSPRGGDRNTGELFF.

The chain uses TRBV6-1 and TRBJ1-5, with D possibly matching TRBD1 (6 bases). CDR3 length equals 15 residues. Between the trimmed V and J ends, which lost 3 bases and 7 bases, there was a span of 16 bases. Germline-derived CDR1 and CDR2 are MNHNS and SASEGT. The CDR3 DNA sequence: TGTGCCAGCAGTGAGTGGCAGGGGTCGATCCAGCCCCAGCATTTT. Protein product: CASSEWQGSIQPQHF.